The present TCR beta chain was sequenced within a study of cytomegalovirus exposure and HLA in healthy donors (dated by TCRdb to the late 2010s). Broadly, across the study: An earlier analysis of several hundred of the donors reported roughly 270 Gb of sequence data and approximately 110 million unique TCR beta sequences from about 179 million T cells. Approximately 310 gigabases of sequencing data and approximately 85 million unique TCR sequences were included in an early release covering several hundred HLA-typed donors. Among the 398 genotyped donors, approximately 76% belonged to the genetic ancestry cluster associated with self-reported Caucasian donors. The aim of the study was to test whether cataloging public T cell receptors could identify signatures of past pathogen exposure. The study used immunosequencing to profile the T cell repertoires of approximately 650 subjects and linked those repertoires to cytomegalovirus serostatus. A separate validation cohort of roughly 130 different subjects was used in addition to the roughly 640-subject first cohort. High-throughput TCR immunosequencing, statistical association of individual TCRs with disease status, and machine learning were combined to predict cytomegalovirus infection status. To study patterns of TCR occurrence, a later analysis re-analyzed previously published TCR beta repertoires from 666 donors and added high-resolution HLA genotyping. The later analysis used no new phenotypic data to find candidate immune exposures, relying instead on TCR beta sequences and their occurrence across donors. In an earlier analysis of roughly 540 of the donors, high-throughput TCR beta sequencing was used to judge whether each TCR beta V gene segment behaved as functional or pseudogenic. Alongside the repertoire data, information on donor age, sex, ethnicity and CMV serostatus was compiled. A later genetic analysis took genome-wide SNP genotypes for about 65% of the 666 donors and used that subset as a discovery cohort. Every repertoire in the discovery cohort had been generated on one and the same sequencing platform. Class I and class II HLA loci were covered by the typing at four-digit resolution. The number of typed donors differed by locus: roughly 629-630 for A, B, C, DRB1 and DQB1; approximately 540 for DQA1; fewer than 610 for DPA1; and about 470 for DPB1. Because of strong linkage in the cohort, a few DR-DQ haplotypes were treated as single units for association and clustering. Across around 400 genotyped donors of the cohort, an average of approximately 240,000 unique TCR beta nucleotide sequences per donor were sequenced, and roughly a sixth of those sequences were non-productive.

The germline V gene sets CDR1 to SQVTM and CDR2 to ANQGSEA. The junction carries 12 bases between V and J, which are trimmed by 3 bases and 7 bases respectively. From the cysteine up to the phenylalanine, the CDR3 has a length of 12 residues. Just the 36-base CDR3 DNA is kept, in frame starting at base 1. Concerning this clone: The antigen it binds to is not known.

Libraries were prepared through the immunoSEQ multiplex PCR assay. For the multiplex PCR, a mixture combining 60 forward primers for TCR Vbeta segments and 13 reverse primers for TCR Jbeta segments was used. The CDR3 region of rearranged TCR beta genes was amplified from genomic DNA with a multiplex PCR assay. The Illumina HiSeq System was used to sequence the amplified TCR beta libraries as 87-base-pair reads. The authors processed their data as follows. Across the 500 to 750 repertoires, a later analysis counted 80 million or so unique TCR beta chains, around 11 million of which were shared by at least two donors. Raw reads were error-corrected and collapsed into unique sequences by a nearest-neighbor algorithm in which closely related sequences were merged to remove PCR and sequencing errors. V, D and J gene segments were assigned by aligning CDR3 sequences to IMGT reference sequences. For a sequence to be retained, a match of at least six nucleotides was required to both a V gene segment and a J gene segment. Rearrangements were called productive when the CDR3 lacked stop codons and stayed in frame with V and J; all others were non-productive. Following IMGT convention, CDR3 was defined as the stretch from the second conserved V-encoded cysteine up to the conserved J-encoded phenylalanine. Sequences without an unambiguous match to a single V gene segment were excluded from the earlier analysis of about 630 of the donors. An earlier analysis of about 600 of the donors called V segments functional above 56.7% productive rearrangements and segregating when the between-donor standard deviation exceeded 5%. To diagnose cytomegalovirus status from the catalog of TCR beta chain sequences, a statistical classification framework was built. A later analysis assigned V and J genes by comparing TCR nucleotide sequences with IMGT/GENE-DB human TR gene sequences. The TCRdist pipeline was used in a later analysis to assign CDR3 sequences and most-parsimonious VDJ recombination scenarios. In a later analysis, each TCR beta chain was defined by its CDR3 amino acid sequence together with its V-gene family, and reads lacking a unique V-gene family were excluded. In a later analysis, a few hundred highly shared, low-generation-probability nucleotide sequences were removed to address suspected cross-contamination and a sequencing artifact. In a later analysis, a clonal expansion index for each public chain was calculated from normalized within-repertoire ranks of inferred template counts. A later analysis computed generation probabilities with a VDJ recombination model fitted to out-of-frame rearrangements, and checked the results against IGoR. In a later analysis, hypergeometric tests were used to score TCR-TCR, TCR-HLA and TCR-CMV co-occurrence, with a repertoire-size bias correction applied to TCR pairs. False discovery rates were estimated in a later analysis by permuting HLA or CMV assignments 20 times. In a later analysis, co-occurring TCRs were grouped using DBSCAN, with TCRdist sequence similarity added in when clustering inside HLA-allele-positive subsets. Co-occurrence clustering excluded repertoires with fewer than 30,000 or more than 120,000 public chains, plus five with anomalous nucleotide sharing. This immuneACCESS table, as held by TCRdb, lists in-frame sequences with V and J called but not all clones. Of the missing ones, under half trace to an unresolved V gene in checked studies; the others have no known cause. The V and J calls and the clone size are those of that table, but D and trimming were determined from the DNA. This specimen's table enumerates about 150,000 clones. The top ten constitute under 2.5% of the sample.

The full study reports these points: The 87-base-pair reads could not distinguish some IMGT-functional V segments, including TRBV6-2 and TRBV6-3, so those segments were excluded. In both the original and validation cohorts, the classifier was reported to diagnose cytomegalovirus status with high specificity and sensitivity. A further reported finding was that TCR beta sequences accurately predicted the HLA-A and HLA-B alleles for most subjects in the first cohort. In a later analysis, TCR association rates were found to vary across HLA loci, with the most associated TCRs seen for DRB1 alleles and the fewest for HLA-C alleles. The presence/absence analyses assumed that sequencing depth was roughly uniform across donors, and that assumption may not be true. The study listed 164 TCR beta chains as associated with cytomegalovirus. Immune exposure information for the cohort was limited to CMV serostatus. The sequencing pipeline was judged likely to have produced a cluster of highly shared sequence variants as a technical artifact. The authors suggested that the approach could potentially be generalized to other disease states and immunological phenotypes. Correlated functional status among segregating V segments might reflect linkage disequilibrium, but an unknown experimental factor could not be ruled out. Compared with equally common non-associated chains, HLA-associated TCR beta chains in a later analysis were more clonally expanded and had lower generation probabilities. In a later genetic analysis, fewer N-insertions in productive TCRs were reported among donors in an Asian-associated ancestry cluster than the approximately 710-donor mean. Seventeen rarely observed V segments, including chromosome 9 orphons, were excluded from the earlier analysis of just under 600 of the donors because counts were too low. Assigning TCR associations to individual alleles was difficult when HLA alleles, especially DR and DQ, strongly co-occurred. Several of the top co-occurrence clusters appeared to be linked to parvovirus B19, influenza, CMV and Epstein-Barr virus, according to a later analysis. Because HLA typing was missing for some donors at each locus, association tests included only the typed subset. In vitro tests confirmed that a few of the cytomegalovirus-associated TCR beta chains recognize cytomegalovirus antigens. Most TCR sequences were seen in very few donors, while some public TCRs were found in many individuals. Specific HLA alleles were associated with around 18,000 TCR beta sequences at a false discovery rate of 0.05 in a later analysis. Only TCR beta chains were sequenced in this cohort, and the absence of alpha or paired-chain data limited detectable features. An earlier analysis of some 590 of the donors showed that most TCR beta V segments appeared in productive rearrangements either about 90% or about 30% of the time, which broadly matched IMGT annotations. A later genetic analysis associated a missense DCLRE1C variant with V-gene and J-gene trimming of TCR beta chains, and an independent cohort replicated the association. Most CMV-associated TCR beta chains appeared to be HLA-restricted in a later analysis, and the HLA associations seemed to be driven largely by CMV exposure.

The cohort consisted of 670 or so healthy bone marrow donors. Cohort members were all nominally healthy when sampled, although unrecorded immune exposures were likely present. The donor tested CMV seronegative, placing the donor among the approximately 360 seronegative members of the cohort. A peripheral blood sample was provided by each donor, and peripheral blood mononuclear cells were used for TCR beta sequencing. The Qiagen DNeasy Blood Extraction Kit was used to extract genomic DNA from the blood cell samples. This TCR came from a man younger than 40 in good health and CMV-seronegative. The material sequenced was PBMCs. Here the chain combines TRBV29-1 and TRBJ1-2, with no D gene named confidently. The DNA sequence reads TGCAGCGTTGATCTGGCCGGGTTTGGCTACACCTTC. It specifies CSVDLAGFGYTF.